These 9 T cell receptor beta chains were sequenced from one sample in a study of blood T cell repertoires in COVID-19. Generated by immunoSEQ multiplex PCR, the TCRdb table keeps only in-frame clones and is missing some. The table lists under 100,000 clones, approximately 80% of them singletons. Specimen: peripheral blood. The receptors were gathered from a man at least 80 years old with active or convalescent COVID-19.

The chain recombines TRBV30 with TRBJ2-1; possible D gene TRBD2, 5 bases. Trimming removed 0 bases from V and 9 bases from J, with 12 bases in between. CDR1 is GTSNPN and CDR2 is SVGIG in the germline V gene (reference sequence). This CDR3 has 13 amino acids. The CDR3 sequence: CAWSVSGYGEQFF. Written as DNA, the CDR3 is TGTGCCTGGAGTGTAAGCGGATACGGTGAGCAGTTCTTC. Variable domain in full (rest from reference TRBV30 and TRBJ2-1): SQTIHQWPATLVQPVGSPLSLECTVEGTSNPNLYWYRQAAGRGLQLLFYSVGIGQISSEVPQNLSASRPQDRQFILSSKKLLLSDSGFYLCAWSVSGYGEQFFGPGTRLTVL.

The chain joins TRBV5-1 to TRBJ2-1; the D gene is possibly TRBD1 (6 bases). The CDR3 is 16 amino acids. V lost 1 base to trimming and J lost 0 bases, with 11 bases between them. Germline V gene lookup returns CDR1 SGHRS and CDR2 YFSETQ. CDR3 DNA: TGCGCCAGCAGCTTGAGCCCAGGGGTCTCCTACAATGAGCAGTTCTTC. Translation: CASSLSPGVSYNEQFF.

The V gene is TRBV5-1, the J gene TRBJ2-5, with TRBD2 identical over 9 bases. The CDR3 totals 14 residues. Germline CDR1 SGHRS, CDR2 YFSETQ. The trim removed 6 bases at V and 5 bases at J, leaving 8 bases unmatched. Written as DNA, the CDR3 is TGCGCCAGCAACATAGCGGGAGCCGCGGAGACCCAGTACTTC. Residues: CASNIAGAAETQYF.

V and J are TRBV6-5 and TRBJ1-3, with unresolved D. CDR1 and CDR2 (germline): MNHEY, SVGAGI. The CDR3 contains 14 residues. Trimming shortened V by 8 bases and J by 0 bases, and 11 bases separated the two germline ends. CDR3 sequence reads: CASSREGSGNTIYF. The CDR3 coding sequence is TGTGCCAGCTCGCGGGAAGGCTCTGGAAACACCATATATTTT.

CDR3: CASSADRVSDNEQFF. In DNA, the CDR3 is TGTGCCAGCTCAGCCGACAGGGTTTCGGACAATGAGCAGTTCTTC. The chain has TRBV18 and TRBJ2-1, with TRBD1 matching over 7 bases. V trimming: 5 bases; J trimming: 5 bases; junction bases outside the gene matches: 9. Germline assignment: CDR1 KGHSH and CDR2 LQKENI. This CDR3 comprises 15 residues.

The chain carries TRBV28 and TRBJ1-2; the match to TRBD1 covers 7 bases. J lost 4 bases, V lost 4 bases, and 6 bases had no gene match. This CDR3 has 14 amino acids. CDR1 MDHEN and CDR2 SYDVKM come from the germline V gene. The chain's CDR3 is CASSSRGVFYGYTF. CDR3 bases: TGTGCCAGCAGTTCCAGGGGGGTTTTCTATGGCTACACCTTC.

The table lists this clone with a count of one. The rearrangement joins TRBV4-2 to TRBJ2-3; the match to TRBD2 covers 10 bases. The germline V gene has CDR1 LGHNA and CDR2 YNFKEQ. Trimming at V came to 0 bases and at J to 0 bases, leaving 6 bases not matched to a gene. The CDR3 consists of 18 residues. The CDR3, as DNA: TGTGCCAGCAGCCAAGATGGGGCTAGCGGGGGTAGCACAGATACGCAGTATTTT. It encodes CASSQDGASGGSTDTQYF.

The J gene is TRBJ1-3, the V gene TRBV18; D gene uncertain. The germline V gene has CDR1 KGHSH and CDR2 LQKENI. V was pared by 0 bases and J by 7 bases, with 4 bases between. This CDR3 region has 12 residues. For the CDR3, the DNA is TGTGCCAGCTCACCACCAACTAACACCATATATTTT. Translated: CASSPPTNTIYF. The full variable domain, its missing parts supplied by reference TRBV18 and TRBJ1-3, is NAGVMQNPRHLVRRRGQEARLRCSPMKGHSHVYWYRQLPEEGLKFMVYLQKENIIDESGMPKERFSAEFPKEGPSILRIQQVVRGDSAAYFCASSPPTNTIYFGEGSWLTVV.

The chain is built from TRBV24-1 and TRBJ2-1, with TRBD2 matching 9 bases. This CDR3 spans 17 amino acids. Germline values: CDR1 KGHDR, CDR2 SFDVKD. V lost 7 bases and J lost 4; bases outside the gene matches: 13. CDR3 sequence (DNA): TGTGCCACCAGCGGAGCCCCCGGCGGGGGGGATTACAATGAGCAGTTCTTC. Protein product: CATSGAPGGGDYNEQFF.